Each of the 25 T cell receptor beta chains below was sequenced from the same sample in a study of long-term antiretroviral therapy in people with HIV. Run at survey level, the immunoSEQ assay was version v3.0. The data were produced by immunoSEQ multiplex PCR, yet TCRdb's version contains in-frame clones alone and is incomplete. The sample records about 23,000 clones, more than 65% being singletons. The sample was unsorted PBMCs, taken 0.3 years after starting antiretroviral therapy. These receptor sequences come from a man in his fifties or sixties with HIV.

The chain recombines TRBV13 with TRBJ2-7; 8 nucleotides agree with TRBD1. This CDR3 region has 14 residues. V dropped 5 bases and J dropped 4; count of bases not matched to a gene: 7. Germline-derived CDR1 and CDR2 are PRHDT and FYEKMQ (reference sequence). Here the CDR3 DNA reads TGTGCCAGCAGCCGCCGGGACAGGAGATACGAGCAGTACTTC. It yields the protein CASSRRDRRYEQYF. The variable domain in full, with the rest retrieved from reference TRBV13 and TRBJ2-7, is AAGVIQSPRHLIKEKRETATLKCYPIPRHDTVYWYQQGPGQDPQFLISFYEKMQSDKGSIPDRFSAQQFSDYHSELNMSSLELGDSALYFCASSRRDRRYEQYFGPGTRLTVT.

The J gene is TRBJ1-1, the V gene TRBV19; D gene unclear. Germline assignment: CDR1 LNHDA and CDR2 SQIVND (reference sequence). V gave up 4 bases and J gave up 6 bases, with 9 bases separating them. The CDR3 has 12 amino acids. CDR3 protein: CASSTRGAEAFF. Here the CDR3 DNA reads TGTGCCAGTAGTACCCGTGGGGCTGAAGCTTTCTTT.

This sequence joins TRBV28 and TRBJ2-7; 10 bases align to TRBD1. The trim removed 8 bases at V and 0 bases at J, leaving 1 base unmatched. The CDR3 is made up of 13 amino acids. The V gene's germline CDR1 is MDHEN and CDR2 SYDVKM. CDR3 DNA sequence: TGTGCCAGCCGGGACAGGGGCTCCTACGAGCAGTACTTC. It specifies CASRDRGSYEQYF.

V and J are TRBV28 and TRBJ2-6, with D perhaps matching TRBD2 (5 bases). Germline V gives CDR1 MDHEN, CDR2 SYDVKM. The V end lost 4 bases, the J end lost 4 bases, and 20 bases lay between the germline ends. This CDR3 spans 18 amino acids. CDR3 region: CASSWRSVRGSGANVLTF. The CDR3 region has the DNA TGTGCCAGCAGTTGGCGATCAGTCCGAGGGTCCGGGGCCAACGTCCTGACTTTC.

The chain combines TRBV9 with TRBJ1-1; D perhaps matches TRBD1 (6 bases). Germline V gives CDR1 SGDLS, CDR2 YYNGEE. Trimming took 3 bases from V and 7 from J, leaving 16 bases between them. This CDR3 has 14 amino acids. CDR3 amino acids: CASSAITGKLEAFF. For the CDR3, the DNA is TGTGCCAGCAGCGCGATTACAGGGAAGCTTGAAGCTTTCTTT.

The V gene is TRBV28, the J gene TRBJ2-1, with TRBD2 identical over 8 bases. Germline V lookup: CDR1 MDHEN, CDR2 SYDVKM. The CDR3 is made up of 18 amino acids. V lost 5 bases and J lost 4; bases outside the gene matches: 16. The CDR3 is CASSPQNPRTSFYNEQFF. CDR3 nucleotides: TGTGCCAGCAGTCCACAGAATCCTAGGACTAGCTTTTACAATGAGCAGTTCTTC.

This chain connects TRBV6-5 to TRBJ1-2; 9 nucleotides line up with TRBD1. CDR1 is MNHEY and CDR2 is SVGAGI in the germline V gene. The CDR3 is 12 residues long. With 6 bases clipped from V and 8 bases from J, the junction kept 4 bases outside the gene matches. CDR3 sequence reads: CASSRTGDGYTF. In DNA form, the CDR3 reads TGTGCCAGCAGCCGGACAGGGGACGGCTACACCTTC.

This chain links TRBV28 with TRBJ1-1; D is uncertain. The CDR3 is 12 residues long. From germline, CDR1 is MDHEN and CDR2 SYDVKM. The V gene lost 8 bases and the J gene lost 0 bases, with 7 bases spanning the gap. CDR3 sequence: CASGLLNTEAFF. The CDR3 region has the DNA TGTGCCAGCGGACTCTTGAACACTGAAGCTTTCTTT.

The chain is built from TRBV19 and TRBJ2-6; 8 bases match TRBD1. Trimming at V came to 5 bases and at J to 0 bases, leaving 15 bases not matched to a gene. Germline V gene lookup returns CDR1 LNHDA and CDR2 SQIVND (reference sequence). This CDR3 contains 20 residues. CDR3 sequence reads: CASSAGPADREHSGANVLTF. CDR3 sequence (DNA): TGTGCCAGTAGTGCAGGCCCGGCGGACAGGGAACACTCTGGGGCCAACGTCCTGACTTTC. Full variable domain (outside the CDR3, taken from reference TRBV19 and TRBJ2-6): DGGITQSPKYLFRKEGQNVTLSCEQNLNHDAMYWYRQDPGQGLRLIYYSQIVNDFQKGDIAEGYSVSREKKESFPLTVTSAQKNPTAFYLCASSAGPADREHSGANVLTFGAGSRLTVL.

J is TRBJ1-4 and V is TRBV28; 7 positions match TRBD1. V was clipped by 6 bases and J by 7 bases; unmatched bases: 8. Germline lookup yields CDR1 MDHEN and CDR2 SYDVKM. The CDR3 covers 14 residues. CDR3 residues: CASRNRGSGEKLFF. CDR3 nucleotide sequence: TGTGCCAGCAGAAACAGGGGATCGGGTGAAAAACTGTTTTTT.

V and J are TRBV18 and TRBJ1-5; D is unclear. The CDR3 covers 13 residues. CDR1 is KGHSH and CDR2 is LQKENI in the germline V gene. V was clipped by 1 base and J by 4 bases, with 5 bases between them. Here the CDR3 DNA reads TGTGCCAGCTCACCACGGGGTAATCAGCCCCAGCATTTT. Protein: CASSPRGNQPQHF.

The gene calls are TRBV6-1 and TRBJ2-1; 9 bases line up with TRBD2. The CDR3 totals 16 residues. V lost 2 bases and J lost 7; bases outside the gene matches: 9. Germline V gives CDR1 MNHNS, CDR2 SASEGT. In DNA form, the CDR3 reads TGTGCCAGCAGTGAATATCGGGCGGGAGGGTTTAATGAGCAGTTCTTC. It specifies CASSEYRAGGFNEQFF.

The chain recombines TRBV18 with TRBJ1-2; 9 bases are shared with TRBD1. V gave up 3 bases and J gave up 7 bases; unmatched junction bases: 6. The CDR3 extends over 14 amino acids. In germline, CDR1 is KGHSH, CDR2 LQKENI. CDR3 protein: CASSPMEQGAGYTF. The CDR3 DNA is TGTGCCAGCTCACCTATGGAACAGGGGGCTGGCTACACCTTC.

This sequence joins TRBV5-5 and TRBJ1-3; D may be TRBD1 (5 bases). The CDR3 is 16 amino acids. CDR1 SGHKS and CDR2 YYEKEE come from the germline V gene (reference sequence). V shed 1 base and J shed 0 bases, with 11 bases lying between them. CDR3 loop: CASSLIGHSSGNTIYF. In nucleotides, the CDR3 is TGTGCCAGCAGCTTGATCGGACACAGCTCTGGAAACACCATATATTTT.

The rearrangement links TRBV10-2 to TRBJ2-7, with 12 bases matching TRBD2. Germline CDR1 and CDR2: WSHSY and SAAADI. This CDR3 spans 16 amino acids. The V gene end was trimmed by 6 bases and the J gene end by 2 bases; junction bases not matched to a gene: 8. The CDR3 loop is CASRQKGLAGPYEQYF. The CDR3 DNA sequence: TGCGCCAGCAGACAAAAGGGACTAGCGGGCCCCTACGAGCAGTACTTC.

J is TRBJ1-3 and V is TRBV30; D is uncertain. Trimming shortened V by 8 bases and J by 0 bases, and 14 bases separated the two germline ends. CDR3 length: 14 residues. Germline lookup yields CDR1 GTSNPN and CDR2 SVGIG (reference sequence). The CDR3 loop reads CALGRHSSGNTIYF. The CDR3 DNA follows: TGTGCCCTAGGACGGCACAGCTCTGGAAACACCATATATTTT.

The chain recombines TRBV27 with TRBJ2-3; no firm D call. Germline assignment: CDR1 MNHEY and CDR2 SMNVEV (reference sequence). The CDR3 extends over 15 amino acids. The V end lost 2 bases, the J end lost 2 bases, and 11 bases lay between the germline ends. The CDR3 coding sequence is TGTGCCAGCAGTTTACGGTCCTTTTACACAGATACGCAGTATTTT. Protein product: CASSLRSFYTDTQYF.

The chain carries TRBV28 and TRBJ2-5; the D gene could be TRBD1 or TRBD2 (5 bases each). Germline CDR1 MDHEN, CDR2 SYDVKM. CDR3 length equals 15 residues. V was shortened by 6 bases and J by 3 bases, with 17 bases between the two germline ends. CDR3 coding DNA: TGTGCCAGCAGACTAGGACAAAGGGCGAAAGAGACCCAGTACTTC. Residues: CASRLGQRAKETQYF.

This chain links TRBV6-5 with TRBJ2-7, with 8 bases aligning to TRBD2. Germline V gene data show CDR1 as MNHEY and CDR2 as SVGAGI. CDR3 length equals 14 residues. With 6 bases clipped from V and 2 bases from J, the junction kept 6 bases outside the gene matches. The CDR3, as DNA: TGTGCCAGCAGCCGCGGACTAGCTACCTACGAGCAGTACTTC. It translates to CASSRGLATYEQYF.

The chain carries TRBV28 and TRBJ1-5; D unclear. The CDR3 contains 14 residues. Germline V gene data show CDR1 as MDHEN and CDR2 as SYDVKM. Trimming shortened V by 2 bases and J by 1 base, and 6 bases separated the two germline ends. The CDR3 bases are TGTGCCAGCAGTTTAGCAGCAAGCAATCAGCCCCAGCATTTT. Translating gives CASSLAASNQPQHF.

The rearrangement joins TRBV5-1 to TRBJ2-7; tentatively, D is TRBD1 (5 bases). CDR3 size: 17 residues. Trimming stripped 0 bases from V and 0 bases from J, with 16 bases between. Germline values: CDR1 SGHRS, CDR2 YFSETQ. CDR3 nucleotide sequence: TGCGCCAGCAGCTTGGCCTCTGGGAACAGGTTCTCCTACGAGCAGTACTTC. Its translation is CASSLASGNRFSYEQYF.

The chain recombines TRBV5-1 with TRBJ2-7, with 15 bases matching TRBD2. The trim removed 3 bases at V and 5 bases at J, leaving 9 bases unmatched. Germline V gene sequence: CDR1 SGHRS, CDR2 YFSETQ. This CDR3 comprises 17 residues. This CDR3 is CASSWGLAGGGRDEQYF. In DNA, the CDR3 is TGCGCCAGCAGCTGGGGACTAGCGGGGGGCGGGCGGGACGAGCAGTACTTC.

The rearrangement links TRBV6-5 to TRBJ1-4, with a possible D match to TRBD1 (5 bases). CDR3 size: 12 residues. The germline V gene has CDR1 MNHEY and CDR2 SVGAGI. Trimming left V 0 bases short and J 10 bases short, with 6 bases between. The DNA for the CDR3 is TGTGCCAGCAGTTACTCAAGGGGAAAACTGTTTTTT. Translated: CASSYSRGKLFF.

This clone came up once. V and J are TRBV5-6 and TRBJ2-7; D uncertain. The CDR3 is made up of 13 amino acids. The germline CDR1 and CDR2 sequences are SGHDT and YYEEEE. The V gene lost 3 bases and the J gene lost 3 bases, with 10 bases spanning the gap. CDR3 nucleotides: TGTGCCAGCAGCTCCGACGACATCTACGAGCAGTACTTC. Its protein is CASSSDDIYEQYF.

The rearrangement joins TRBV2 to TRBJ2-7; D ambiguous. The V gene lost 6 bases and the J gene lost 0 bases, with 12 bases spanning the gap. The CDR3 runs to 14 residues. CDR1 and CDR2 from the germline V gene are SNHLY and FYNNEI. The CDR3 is CASRETGVSYEQYF. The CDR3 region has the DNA TGTGCCAGCAGGGAGACTGGGGTCTCCTACGAGCAGTACTTC.